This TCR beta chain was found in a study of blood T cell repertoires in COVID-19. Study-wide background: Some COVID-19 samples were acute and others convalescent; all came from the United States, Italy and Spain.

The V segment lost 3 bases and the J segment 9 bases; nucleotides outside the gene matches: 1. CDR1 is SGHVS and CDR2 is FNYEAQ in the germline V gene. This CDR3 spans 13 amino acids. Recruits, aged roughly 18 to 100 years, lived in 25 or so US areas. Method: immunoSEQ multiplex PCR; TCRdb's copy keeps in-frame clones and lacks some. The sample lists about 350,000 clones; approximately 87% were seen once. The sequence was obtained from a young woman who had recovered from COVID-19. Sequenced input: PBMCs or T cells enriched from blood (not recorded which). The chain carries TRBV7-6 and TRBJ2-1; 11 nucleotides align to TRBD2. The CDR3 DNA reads TGTGCCAGCAGCTTGCTAGCGGGGGGTGAGCAGTTCTTC. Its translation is CASSLLAGGEQFF.